What follows describes a single T cell receptor (beta chain). No antigen is known for it. Per-base qualities were not stored, and no clone one base away is much larger. This entry is derived from a study of shared T cell receptors in the human thymus (dated by TCRdb to the early 2020s). In terms of the full investigation: The study examined how the human thymus generates shared, self-reactive T-cell receptor alpha chains.

From a lookup of the germline V gene, CDR1 and CDR2 are MGHRA and YSYEKL. CDR3 length: 19 amino acids, cysteine to phenylalanine. Of the read, only the CDR3 DNA is kept; its 57 bases are in frame from base 1. Clipping removes 0 bases from V and 5 bases from J, with 15 as the unmatched junction base count. The library relied on the immunoSEQ multiplex PCR assay. TCRdb retrieved this table from immuneACCESS and kept in-frame rearrangements only. Not all clones are present; in checked studies, unresolved V genes account for under half, and no reason is known for the remainder. This sample has a few hundred thousand clones in its table, and roughly 94% of those were observed once. About 0.02% of the sample rests with the top ten.

The source is a human donor. In this chain, TRBV4-1 is recombined with TRBJ2-2; 7 junctional bases match TRBD1. Sequenced input: thymocytes. The bases read TGCGCCAGCAGCCAAGATCATTTCGACACAGGGGTTGGGACCGGGGAGCTGTTTTTT. This sequence encodes CASSQDHFDTGVGTGELFF.